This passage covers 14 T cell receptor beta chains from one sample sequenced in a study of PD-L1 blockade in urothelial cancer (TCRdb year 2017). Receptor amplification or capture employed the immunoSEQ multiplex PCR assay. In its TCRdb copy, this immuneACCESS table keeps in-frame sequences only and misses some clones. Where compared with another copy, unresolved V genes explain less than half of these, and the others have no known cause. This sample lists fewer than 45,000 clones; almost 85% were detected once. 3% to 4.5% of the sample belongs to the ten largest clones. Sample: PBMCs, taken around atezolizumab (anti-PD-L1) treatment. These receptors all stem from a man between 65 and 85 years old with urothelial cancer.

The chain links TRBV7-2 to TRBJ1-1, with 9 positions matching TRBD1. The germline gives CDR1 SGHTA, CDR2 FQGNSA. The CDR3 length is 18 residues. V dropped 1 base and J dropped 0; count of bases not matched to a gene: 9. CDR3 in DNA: TGTGCCAGCAGCTTAGTTATAAGACAGGGGGACATGAACACTGAAGCTTTCTTT. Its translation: CASSLVIRQGDMNTEAFF. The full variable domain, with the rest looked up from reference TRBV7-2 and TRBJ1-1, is GAGVSQSPSNKVTEKGKDVELRCDPISGHTALYWYRQSLGQGLEFLIYFQGNSAPDKSGLPSDRFSAERTGGSVSTLTIQRTQQEDSAVYLCASSLVIRQGDMNTEAFFGQGTRLTVV.

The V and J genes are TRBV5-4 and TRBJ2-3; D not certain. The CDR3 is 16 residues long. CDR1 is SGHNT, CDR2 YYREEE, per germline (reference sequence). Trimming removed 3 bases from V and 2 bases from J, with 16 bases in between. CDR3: CASSSNGLTPTDTQYF. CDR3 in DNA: TGTGCCAGCAGCTCCAATGGGCTTACTCCCACAGATACGCAGTATTTT.

CDR3: CASSPDGGPYEQYF. CDR3 sequence (DNA): TGTGCCAGCAGCCCCGACGGGGGGCCCTACGAGCAGTACTTC. V and J are TRBV7-2 and TRBJ2-7; D is perhaps TRBD2 (7 bases). This CDR3 contains 14 residues. Germline loops: CDR1 SGHTA, CDR2 FQGNSA. V was trimmed by 5 bases and J by 2 bases, leaving 13 bases between them.

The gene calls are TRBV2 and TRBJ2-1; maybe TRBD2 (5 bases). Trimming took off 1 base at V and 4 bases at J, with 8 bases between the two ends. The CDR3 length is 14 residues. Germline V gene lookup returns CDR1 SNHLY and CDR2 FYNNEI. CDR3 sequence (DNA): TGTGCCAGCAGTGAAGTGCGCGGGTACAATGAGCAGTTCTTC. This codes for CASSEVRGYNEQFF.

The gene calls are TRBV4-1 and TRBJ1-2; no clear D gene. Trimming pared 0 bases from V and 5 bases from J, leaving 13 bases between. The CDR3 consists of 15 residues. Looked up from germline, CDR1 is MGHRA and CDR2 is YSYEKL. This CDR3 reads CASSQERVKRYGYTF. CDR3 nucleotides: TGCGCCAGCAGCCAAGAGAGGGTAAAAAGGTATGGCTACACCTTC.

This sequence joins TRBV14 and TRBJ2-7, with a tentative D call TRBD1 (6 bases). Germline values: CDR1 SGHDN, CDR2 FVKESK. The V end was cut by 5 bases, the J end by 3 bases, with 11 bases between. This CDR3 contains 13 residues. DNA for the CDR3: TGTGCCAGCAGCTACCTCAGGGGCTACGAGCAGTACTTC. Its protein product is CASSYLRGYEQYF.

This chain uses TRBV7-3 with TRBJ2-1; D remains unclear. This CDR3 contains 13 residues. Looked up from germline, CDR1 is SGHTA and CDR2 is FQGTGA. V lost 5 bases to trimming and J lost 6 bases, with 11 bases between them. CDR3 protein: CASSLTRSNEQFF. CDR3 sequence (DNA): TGTGCCAGCAGCCTCACACGAAGCAATGAGCAGTTCTTC.

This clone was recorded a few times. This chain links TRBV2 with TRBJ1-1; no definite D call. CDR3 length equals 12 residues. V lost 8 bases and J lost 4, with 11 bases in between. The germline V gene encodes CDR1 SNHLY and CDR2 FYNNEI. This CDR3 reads CASSRGITEAFF. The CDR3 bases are TGTGCCAGCTCGAGAGGGATCACTGAAGCTTTCTTT.

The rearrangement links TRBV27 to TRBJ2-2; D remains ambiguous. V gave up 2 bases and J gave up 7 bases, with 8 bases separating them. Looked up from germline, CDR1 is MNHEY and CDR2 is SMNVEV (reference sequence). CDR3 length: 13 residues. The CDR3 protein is CASSLRPGGELFF. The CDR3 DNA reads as TGTGCCAGCAGTTTAAGACCGGGCGGGGAGCTGTTTTTT.

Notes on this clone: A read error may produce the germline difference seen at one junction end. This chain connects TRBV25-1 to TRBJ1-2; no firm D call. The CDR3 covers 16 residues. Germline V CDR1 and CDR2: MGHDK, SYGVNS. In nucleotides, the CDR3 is TGTGCCAGCAGTGATTCGACGGGTTGGAGGAACTATGGCTACGCCTTC. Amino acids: CASSDSTGWRNYGYAF.

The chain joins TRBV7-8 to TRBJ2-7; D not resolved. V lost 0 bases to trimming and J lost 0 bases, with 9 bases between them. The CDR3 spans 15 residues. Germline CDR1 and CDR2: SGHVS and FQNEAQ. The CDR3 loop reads CASSLARLTSYEQYF. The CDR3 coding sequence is TGTGCCAGCAGCTTAGCGCGACTGACCTCCTACGAGCAGTACTTC.

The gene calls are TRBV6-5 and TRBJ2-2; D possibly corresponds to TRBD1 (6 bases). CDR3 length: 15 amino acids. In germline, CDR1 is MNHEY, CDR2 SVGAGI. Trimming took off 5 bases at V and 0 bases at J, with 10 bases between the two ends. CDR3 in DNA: TGTGCCAGCAGTCTCGACAGGTCGAACACCGGGGAGCTGTTTTTT. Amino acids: CASSLDRSNTGELFF.

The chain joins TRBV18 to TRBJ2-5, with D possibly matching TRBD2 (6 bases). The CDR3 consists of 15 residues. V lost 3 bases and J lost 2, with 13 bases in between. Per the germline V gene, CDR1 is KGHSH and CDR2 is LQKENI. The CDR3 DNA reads TGTGCCAGCTCACCCCTGAAAGCGGGTCAAGAGACCCAGTACTTC. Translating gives CASSPLKAGQETQYF.

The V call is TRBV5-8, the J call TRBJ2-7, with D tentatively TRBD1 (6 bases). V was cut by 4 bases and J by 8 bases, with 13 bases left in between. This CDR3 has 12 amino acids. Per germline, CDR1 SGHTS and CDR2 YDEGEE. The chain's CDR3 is CASSLETGQQYF. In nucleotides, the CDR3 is TGTGCCAGCAGCCTTGAGACAGGCCAGCAGTACTTC.